This TCR beta chain was obtained from a study of shared clonotypes between healthy human individuals. Notes on the study in general: Sharing of clonotypes among donors was expected to vary with sequencing depth.

A remark on this clone: Its antigen is not known.

Trimming removed 3 bases from V and 1 base from J, with 15 bases in between. CDR3 length: 16 residues. The germline CDR1 and CDR2 sequences are SGHTS and YDEGEE. Several immunoSEQ 96-well plates shared each subset's DNA, each plate a replicate. Unsorted PBMC DNA went through sequencing on ten immunoSEQ deep assay plates. Only in-frame clones appear in the TCRdb table, and some are missing; sequencing was by immunoSEQ multiplex PCR. This table holds some 530,000 clones, 81% found once. Each unsorted sample relied on approximately 94 million PBMCs as its source of genomic DNA. This receptor was obtained from a woman aged 40 to 50 in good health. Some clones in this sample may be carry-over from other donors' samples. Sequenced sample: PBMCs. The genes are TRBV5-8 and TRBJ2-3; D perhaps matches TRBD1 (5 bases). CDR3 sequence: CASSSRRLTGTDTQYF. CDR3 DNA sequence: TGTGCCAGCAGCTCCCGACGATTGACAGGCACAGATACGCAGTATTTT.